A single sample is the source of the 23 T cell receptor beta chains below, sequenced in a study of T-cell memory formation after mild COVID-19. TCRdb passed the 5' RACE reads through MiXCR, listing each CDR3 protein once. The repertoire includes approximately 89,000 distinct CDR3 sequences, 10% to 15% of them detected once, and 41% sits in the top ten. Source material: PBMCs or a T cell subset sorted from them (not recorded which). The receptors were sampled from a young man who had mild COVID-19 (a few samples of this study predate the infection). Cell type and time point are not known.

This clonotype showed up just a few times. The chain is built from TRBV4-1 and TRBJ2-2; D may be TRBD1 (6 bases). The CDR3 totals 17 residues. Germline assignment: CDR1 MGHRA and CDR2 YSYEKL. Trimming pared 0 bases from V and 4 bases from J, leaving 15 bases between. The CDR3 sequence is CASSQERQGLGTGELFF. In DNA, the CDR3 is TGCGCCAGCAGCCAAGAGCGGCAGGGGCTTGGCACCGGGGAGCTGTTTTTT.

The chain is built from TRBV7-2 and TRBJ2-3; 10 nucleotides line up with TRBD2. V gave up 5 bases and J gave up 3 bases; unmatched junction bases: 8. In germline, CDR1 is SGHTA, CDR2 FQGNSA. This CDR3 region has 16 residues. The DNA of the CDR3 is TGTGCCAGCAGCCCCATAGCGGGGGGCGTAACAGATACGCAGTATTTT. As protein: CASSPIAGGVTDTQYF.

V is TRBV7-3 and J is TRBJ2-1; D not certain. The CDR3 runs 13 residues. Trimming left V 3 bases short and J 6 bases short, with 9 bases between. Germline V gene lookup returns CDR1 SGHTA and CDR2 FQGTGA. The CDR3 reads CASSFSHGNEQFF. The CDR3 DNA follows: TGTGCCAGCAGCTTCAGCCATGGCAATGAGCAGTTCTTC.

The rearrangement links TRBV20-1 to TRBJ1-1; D may be TRBD1 (6 bases). V lost 3 bases to trimming and J lost 0 bases, with 8 bases between them. In germline, CDR1 is DFQATT, CDR2 SNEGSKA (reference sequence). The CDR3 spans 13 residues. The CDR3 protein is CSASSGVNTEAFF. The CDR3 DNA is TGCAGTGCTAGTTCAGGGGTGAACACTGAAGCTTTCTTT.

This clonotype was detected many times. The chain carries TRBV6-5 and TRBJ2-3; 10 bases fit TRBD2. CDR1 is MNHEY, CDR2 SVGAGI, per germline. V lost 4 bases and J lost 1; bases outside the gene matches: 2. The CDR3 is 15 residues long. The CDR3 sequence: CASSFTSGGTDTQYF. The CDR3, as DNA: TGTGCCAGCAGTTTTACTAGCGGGGGCACAGATACGCAGTATTTT.

This rearrangement joins TRBV11-2 to TRBJ2-7; possible D gene TRBD1, 5 bases. CDR1 is SGHAT, CDR2 FQNNGV, per germline. V was pared by 1 base and J by 2 bases, with 12 bases between. This CDR3 comprises 15 residues. CDR3 nucleotide sequence: TGTGCCAGCAGCTTAGTGGCCCAAGGGGCCTACGAGCAGTACGTC. Its protein is CASSLVAQGAYEQYV.

The sample holds many counts of this clonotype. The CDR3 nucleotides read TGTGCCAGCGCAGTTGGGACTTTCTACGAGCAGTACTTC. This codes for CASAVGTFYEQYF. The chain combines TRBV6-5 with TRBJ2-7; possibly TRBD2 for D (6 bases). Per germline, CDR1 MNHEY and CDR2 SVGAGI. V lost 8 bases and J lost 3, with 14 bases in between. The CDR3 runs to 13 residues.

This clonotype showed up many times. The chain uses TRBV18 and TRBJ2-7, with 8 positions matching TRBD1. Germline lookup yields CDR1 KGHSH and CDR2 LQKENI. This CDR3 comprises 13 residues. Trimming cost V 5 bases and J 2 bases; bases outside gene matches: 2. The CDR3 loop is CASSSDRAYEQYF. The CDR3 coding sequence is TGTGCCAGCTCATCGGACAGGGCCTACGAGCAGTACTTC.

V is TRBV5-1 and J is TRBJ2-7; 7 bases align to TRBD1. V lost 4 bases, J lost 6 bases, and 13 bases stayed unmatched. The CDR3 has 15 residues. Germline assignment: CDR1 SGHRS and CDR2 YFSETQ. This CDR3 is CASSRTDRDSAEQYF. The CDR3 DNA is TGCGCCAGCAGCCGAACAGACAGGGACAGTGCCGAGCAGTACTTC. The whole variable domain, remainder taken from reference TRBV5-1 and TRBJ2-7, is KAGVTQTPRYLIKTRGQQVTLSCSPISGHRSVSWYQQTPGQGLQFLFEYFSETQRNKGNFPGRFSGRQFSNSRSEMNVSTLELGDSALYLCASSRTDRDSAEQYFGPGTRLTVT.

This clonotype has at least ten counts. The chain recombines TRBV15 with TRBJ2-1; 9 positions agree with TRBD2. The V gene's germline CDR1 is LNHNV and CDR2 YYDKDF (reference sequence). This CDR3 spans 16 amino acids. The trim removed 5 bases at V and 5 bases at J, leaving 10 bases unmatched. The chain's CDR3 is CATSPRLGGGDNEQFF. The CDR3 DNA reads TGTGCCACCAGCCCCCGTCTAGGCGGGGGGGACAATGAGCAGTTCTTC. The full variable domain, completed using reference TRBV15 and TRBJ2-1, is DAMVIQNPRYQVTQFGKPVTLSCSQTLNHNVMYWYQQKSSQAPKLLFHYYDKDFNNEADTPDNFQSRRPNTSFCFLDIRSPGLGDTAMYLCATSPRLGGGDNEQFFGPGTRLTVL.

The chain links TRBV7-2 to TRBJ2-3, with D perhaps being TRBD1 or TRBD2 (6 bases each). CDR1 and CDR2 (germline): SGHTA, FQGNSA. There are 19 residues in the CDR3. With 7 bases removed from V and 6 bases from J, the gap between germline ends came to 32 bases. The CDR3: CASTLGTQLIWRVIDTQYF. DNA for the CDR3: TGTGCCAGCACCCTTGGGACACAACTCATTTGGAGGGTGATCGATACGCAGTATTTT.

This clonotype was counted between two and nine times. As DNA, the CDR3 is TGTGCCAGCGGAAAAACAGGGCTCGAGCAGTACGTC. As protein: CASGKTGLEQYV. The chain recombines TRBV27 with TRBJ2-7; D may be TRBD1 (6 bases). The CDR3 loop spans 12 amino acids. Between the trimmed V and J ends, which lost 8 bases and 6 bases, there was a span of 14 bases. CDR1 is MNHEY, CDR2 SMNVEV, per germline (reference sequence).

V gene TRBV11-3 combines with J gene TRBJ2-2; no clear D. V gave up 5 bases and J gave up 6 bases, with 7 bases separating them. Germline values: CDR1 SGHNT, CDR2 YENEEA. The CDR3 is made up of 12 amino acids. The CDR3 loop reads CASSPRAGELFF. CDR3 nucleotides: TGTGCCAGCAGCCCCCGGGCCGGGGAGCTGTTTTTT.

This chain joins TRBV11-2 and TRBJ2-1; no reliable D call. The CDR3 spans 15 residues. V was shortened by 4 bases and J by 8 bases, with 18 bases between the two germline ends. The germline CDR1 and CDR2 sequences are SGHAT and FQNNGV. Here the CDR3 DNA reads TGTGCCAGCAGCTCCGACATAGGATATACCGATGAGCAGTTCTTC. It encodes CASSSDIGYTDEQFF. Complete variable domain (other parts from reference TRBV11-2 and TRBJ2-1): EAGVAQSPRYKIIEKRQSVAFWCNPISGHATLYWYQQILGQGPKLLIQFQNNGVVDDSQLPKDRFSAERLKGVDSTLKIQPAKLEDSAVYLCASSSDIGYTDEQFFGPGTRLTVL.

This clonotype was counted only a few times. The chain couples TRBV25-1 to TRBJ2-7; D remains unclear. The germline V gene encodes CDR1 MGHDK and CDR2 SYGVNS. V was shortened by 4 bases and J by 2 bases, with 3 bases between the two germline ends. The CDR3 is 11 residues long. CDR3 sequence (DNA): TGTGCCAGCAGTGCTACCTACGAGCAGTACTTC. It translates to CASSATYEQYF.

This clonotype was detected only a few times. The rearrangement joins TRBV6-5 to TRBJ2-5; 9 bases fit TRBD1. This CDR3 is built from 15 residues. The germline V gene encodes CDR1 MNHEY and CDR2 SVGAGI. J was trimmed by 4 bases and V by 6 bases; bases with no gene match: 9. The chain's CDR3 is CASRPGTGPLETQYF. CDR3 DNA: TGTGCCAGCAGACCTGGGACAGGGCCGTTAGAGACCCAGTACTTC.

V gene TRBV4-1 combines with J gene TRBJ2-7, with 9 bases fitting TRBD1. The CDR3 runs 14 residues. Germline V CDR1 and CDR2: MGHRA, YSYEKL. This CDR3 reads CASSQDQGQGEQYV. The CDR3 DNA reads TGCGCCAGCAGCCAAGATCAGGGACAGGGCGAGCAGTACGTT.

The chain carries TRBV4-2 and TRBJ2-1; D is perhaps TRBD1 (5 bases). The length of the CDR3 is 15 residues. Germline assignment: CDR1 LGHNA and CDR2 YNFKEQ. V gave up 4 bases and J gave up 5 bases, with 15 bases separating them. The CDR3 DNA reads TGTGCCAGCAGCCCGACGACAGCCGCTAACAATGAGCAGTTCTTC. Its protein is CASSPTTAANNEQFF.

The chain combines TRBV6-6 with TRBJ2-5, with D unresolved. Trimming pared 11 bases from V and 0 bases from J, leaving 10 bases between. The CDR3 spans 12 residues. Germline CDR1 is MNHNY and CDR2 is SVGAGI (reference sequence). CDR3 bases: TGTGCCGGATCCACGTACCAAGAGACCCAGTACTTC. The encoded protein is CAGSTYQETQYF.

This clonotype was seen a few times. Lacking the conserved final phenylalanine or tryptophan, this CDR3 likely reflects a read error. Because the CDR3's place on the DNA is in doubt, the DNA is left out and the CDR3 is given as listed by TCRdb. The gene calls are TRBV11-3 and TRBJ2-1. The germline V gene encodes CDR1 SGHNT and CDR2 YENEEA. From its first to its last residue, the CDR3 has 8 amino acids. CDR3 region: CASSLRVI.

This chain uses TRBV29-1 with TRBJ2-7; 7 bases map to TRBD1. The CDR3 has 13 amino acids. Germline loops: CDR1 SQVTM, CDR2 ANQGSEA. The ends lost 5 bases at V and 0 bases at J; junction bases unmatched: 4. CDR3 loop: CSVKGQSSYEQYF. CDR3 DNA: TGCAGCGTTAAGGGACAGAGCTCCTACGAGCAGTACTTC.

The CDR3 here is CASSLVVGPQHF. The CDR3 region has the DNA TGTGCCAGCAGCTTAGTGGTGGGGCCCCAGCATTTT. The gene calls are TRBV7-6 and TRBJ1-5; D not certain. V was cut by 1 base and J by 9 bases, with 7 bases left in between. This CDR3 has 12 amino acids. Germline CDR1 is SGHVS and CDR2 is FNYEAQ.

The V gene is TRBV5-1, the J gene TRBJ1-1; the D is unclear. Germline CDR1 SGHRS, CDR2 YFSETQ. The V end lost 6 bases, the J end lost 0 bases, and 18 bases lay between the germline ends. The CDR3 spans 16 residues. CDR3 in amino acids: CASNKEGVAVNTEAFF. In nucleotides, the CDR3 is TGCGCCAGCAATAAGGAGGGAGTGGCCGTGAACACTGAAGCTTTCTTT.